This TCR beta chain stems from a study of blood T cell repertoires in COVID-19. Across the study: Whether acute or convalescent, the COVID-19 samples came from the United States, Italy and Spain.

Authors' data handling: The assay estimated nucleated cells by amplifying reference gene primers. Data came from immunoSEQ multiplex PCR; TCRdb stores just in-frame clones and leaves some out. V and J calls and clone size are those listed in that table; D and trimming were worked out from the DNA. The sample shows 250,000 or so clones, 89% of them seen only once. Germline V lookup: CDR1 KGHSH, CDR2 LQKENI. The ends were cut back, 4 bases at V and 0 bases at J, with 18 bases in the middle. The CDR3 runs 18 residues. Sequenced: peripheral blood. The rearrangement links TRBV18 to TRBJ1-4; no clear D gene. This clonotype was sampled from a woman aged 40 to 55 who had recovered from COVID-19. The CDR3: CASSLRRLFPATNEKLFF. The CDR3 DNA is TGTGCCAGCTCACTACGGAGATTATTCCCTGCAACTAATGAAAAACTGTTTTTT.